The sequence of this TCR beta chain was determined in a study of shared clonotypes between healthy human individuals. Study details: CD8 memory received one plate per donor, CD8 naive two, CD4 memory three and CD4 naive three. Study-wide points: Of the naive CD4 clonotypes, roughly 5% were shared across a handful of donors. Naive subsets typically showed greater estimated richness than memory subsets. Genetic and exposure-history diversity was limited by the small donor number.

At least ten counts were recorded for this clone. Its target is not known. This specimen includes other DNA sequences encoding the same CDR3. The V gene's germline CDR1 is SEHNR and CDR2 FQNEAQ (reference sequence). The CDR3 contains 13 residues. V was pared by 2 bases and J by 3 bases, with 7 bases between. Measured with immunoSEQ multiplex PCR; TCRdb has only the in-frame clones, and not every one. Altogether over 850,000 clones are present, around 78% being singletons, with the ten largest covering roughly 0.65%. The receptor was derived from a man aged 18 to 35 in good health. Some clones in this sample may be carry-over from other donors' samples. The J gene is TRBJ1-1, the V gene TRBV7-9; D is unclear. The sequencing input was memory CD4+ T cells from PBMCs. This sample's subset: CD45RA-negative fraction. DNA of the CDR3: TGTGCCAGCAGCTTAACCGGGGACACTGAAGCTTTCTTT. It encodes CASSLTGDTEAFF.